Shown below are 17 T cell receptor beta chains from a single sample sequenced in a study of neurological immune-mediated disorders. TCRdb redid the calling of the 5' RACE reads with MiXCR, one entry per CDR3 protein. The top ten hold just under 4% of the sample, which has 30,000 to 45,000 distinct CDR3 sequences, about 9.9% seen once. The sequencing sample was made of CD4+ T cells from blood. Every receptor here comes from a woman aged 25 to 45 with HTLV-1-associated myelopathy (HAM/TSP).

Concerning this clonotype itself: No DNA is shown, since the ends of the CDR3 on it are uncertain; the CDR3 is the one TCRdb lists. The chain is built from TRBV7-3 and TRBJ1-1; no check of the table's D call, TRBD1, against the DNA was made. Including both end residues, the CDR3 is 19 amino acids long. CDR1 is SGHTA and CDR2 is FQGTGA in the germline V gene. The CDR3 loop is CASSFYICSATDRYTEAFF.

This clonotype was seen only a few times. The chain uses TRBV3-1 and TRBJ2-3; D unresolved. V dropped 1 base and J dropped 4 bases, with 12 bases sitting between them. The CDR3 is made up of 15 amino acids. Germline CDR1 LGHDT, CDR2 YNNKEL (reference sequence). CDR3 nucleotide sequence: TGTGCCAGCAGCCAAGGGTACCAAATTGCAGATACGCAGTATTTT. It translates to CASSQGYQIADTQYF.

There are a few counts of this clonotype. This chain links TRBV20-1 with TRBJ1-1; possibly TRBD1 for D (5 bases). This CDR3 is built from 14 residues. Per germline, CDR1 DFQATT and CDR2 SNEGSKA (reference sequence). Trimming pared 4 bases from V and 0 bases from J, leaving 12 bases between. CDR3 region: CSAKRQGLNTEAFF. The CDR3 DNA reads as TGCAGTGCTAAACGTCAGGGCCTGAACACTGAAGCTTTCTTT.

The chain links TRBV20-1 to TRBJ2-2; TRBD1 matches at 7 bases. V was pared by 3 bases and J by 8 bases, with 6 bases of the junction left unmatched. The germline V gene has CDR1 DFQATT and CDR2 SNEGSKA (reference sequence). There are 13 residues in the CDR3. The CDR3 sequence is CSASEGAAGELFF. In DNA form, the CDR3 reads TGCAGTGCTAGCGAGGGGGCAGCGGGGGAGCTGTTTTTT.

This clonotype was recorded many times. V and J are TRBV3-1 and TRBJ2-1, with 8 bases matching TRBD2. CDR1 and CDR2 from the germline V gene are LGHDT and YNNKEL (reference sequence). The CDR3 sequence is 15 residues long. The V and J ends lost 4 bases and 7 bases, in that order; junction bases with no gene match: 9. The CDR3 coding sequence is TGTGCCAGCAGCCCGGGAGGGGGATCGTGGAATGAGCAGTTCTTC. Residues: CASSPGGGSWNEQFF.

In this sample, this clonotype turned up many times. This chain uses TRBV3-1 with TRBJ2-2, with 8 bases that match TRBD2. V gave up 4 bases and J gave up 1 base; unmatched junction bases: 5. This CDR3 is built from 16 residues. Germline CDR1 reads LGHDT; CDR2 reads YNNKEL (reference sequence). The CDR3 DNA reads TGTGCCAGCAGCCTAATCAGCGGGGGGAACACCGGGGAGCTGTTTTTT. Protein product: CASSLISGGNTGELFF.

This clonotype has ten or more counts. This rearrangement joins TRBV12-3 or TRBV12-4 to TRBJ1-1; possible D gene TRBD1, 6 bases. Trimming removed 6 bases from V and 2 bases from J, with 10 bases in between. This CDR3 is built from 13 residues. CDR3 nucleotides: TGTGCCAGCAGGGACAGACTTAACACTGAAGCTTTCTTT. This encodes CASRDRLNTEAFF.

The V gene is TRBV27, the J gene TRBJ2-7; TRBD2 matches 11 bases. Germline CDR1 reads MNHEY; CDR2 reads SMNVEV (reference sequence). Losses at the gene ends were 6 bases for V and 2 bases for J; bases not matched to a gene: 15. CDR3 length: 18 amino acids. In DNA, the CDR3 is TGTGCCAGCAGCCGCGAGCTTACTAGCGGGGGTCACCCCTACGAGCAGTACTTC. Translation gives CASSRELTSGGHPYEQYF.

This clonotype has at least ten counts. The chain uses TRBV7-9 and TRBJ2-2; 7 nucleotides line up with TRBD1. Trimming removed 4 bases from V and 3 bases from J; junction bases left unmatched: 5. This CDR3 comprises 15 residues. From germline, CDR1 is SEHNR and CDR2 FQNEAQ (reference sequence). The CDR3 region has the DNA TGTGCCAGCAGCTCACAGGGGTCACACACCGGGGAGCTGTTTTTT. It encodes CASSSQGSHTGELFF.

Ten or more counts support this clonotype. The rearrangement links TRBV18 to TRBJ2-7; 7 nucleotides line up with TRBD1. V dropped 3 bases and J dropped 3; count of bases not matched to a gene: 8. Germline values: CDR1 KGHSH, CDR2 LQKENI. The CDR3 loop spans 15 amino acids. The CDR3 sequence: CASSPQGQSIYEQYF. The CDR3, as DNA: TGTGCCAGCTCACCCCAGGGACAGTCAATCTACGAGCAGTACTTC.

The sample holds many counts of this clonotype. The chain uses TRBV5-5 and TRBJ1-2; possibly TRBD1 for D (5 bases). CDR1 and CDR2 from the germline V gene are SGHKS and YYEKEE (reference sequence). The CDR3 is 13 residues long. V lost 0 bases and J 7 bases, leaving 10 bases between the germline ends. The CDR3 sequence: CASSLDRSFGYTF. CDR3 in DNA: TGTGCCAGCAGCTTGGACAGGAGCTTTGGCTACACCTTC.

This clonotype showed up many times. V is TRBV20-1 and J is TRBJ2-3; 16 nucleotides align to TRBD2. Germline lookup yields CDR1 DFQATT and CDR2 SNEGSKA (reference sequence). The CDR3 totals 19 residues. The V and J ends lost 4 bases and 6 bases, in that order; junction bases with no gene match: 16. The CDR3 nucleotides read TGCAGTGCTACAAAACCTGCCGGGACTAGCGGGGGGGCGGGTGATACGCAGTATTTT. Amino acid sequence: CSATKPAGTSGGAGDTQYF.

This clonotype appeared many times. The genes are TRBV6-5 and TRBJ1-1; D remains unclear. Germline CDR1 MNHEY, CDR2 SVGAGI. This CDR3 spans 14 amino acids. The germline V and J ends were trimmed by 0 bases and 2 bases, with 7 bases remaining between them. CDR3 in amino acids: CASSYSNRNTEAFF. The CDR3 DNA reads TGTGCCAGCAGTTACTCGAACAGAAACACTGAAGCTTTCTTT.

The genes are TRBV2 and TRBJ2-7; 10 nucleotides align to TRBD1. CDR1 and CDR2 (germline): SNHLY, FYNNEI. This CDR3 contains 14 residues. Trimming took 3 bases from V and 2 from J; bases not matched to a gene: 1. The CDR3, as DNA: TGTGCCAGCAGTGAGGGGACAGGGGCCTACGAGCAGTACTTC. Encoded protein: CASSEGTGAYEQYF. Full variable domain (missing parts from reference TRBV2 and TRBJ2-7): EPEVTQTPSHQVTQMGQEVILRCVPISNHLYFYWYRQILGQKVEFLVSFYNNEISEKSEIFDDQFSVERPDGSNFTLKIRSTKLEDSAMYFCASSEGTGAYEQYFGPGTRLTVT.

Turning to this clonotype: A much larger clone lies a single base off, so this may be a read error. J is TRBJ1-3 and V is TRBV10-3; a possible D gene is TRBD1 (5 bases). This CDR3 has 17 amino acids. Trimming shortened V by 4 bases and J by 0 bases, and 16 bases separated the two germline ends. CDR1 and CDR2 (germline): ENHRY, SYGVKD. The CDR3 nucleotides read TGTGCCATCAGTGGCCACCAGGGTTCTCCCTCTGGAAACACCATATATTTT. It translates to CAISGHQGSPSGNTIYF.

This clonotype has a count of ten or more. The chain carries TRBV20-1 and TRBJ2-5, with D possibly being TRBD1 or TRBD2 (5 bases each). The CDR3 runs to 14 residues. V lost 3 bases and J lost 4, with 15 bases in between. The germline V gene has CDR1 DFQATT and CDR2 SNEGSKA (reference sequence). CDR3 sequence reads: CSARPRVRGETQYF. Written as DNA, the CDR3 is TGCAGTGCTAGGCCCAGGGTTCGGGGAGAGACCCAGTACTTC.

This clonotype was found many times. CDR3 in DNA: TGTGCCAGCAGATACGACCGGGACAGGGGTCATCGGAGGTATGGCTACACCTTC. This codes for CASRYDRDRGHRRYGYTF. This chain uses TRBV12-3 or TRBV12-4 with TRBJ1-2; 10 bases align to TRBD1. CDR3 length: 18 amino acids. The ends lost 6 bases at V and 5 bases at J; junction bases unmatched: 18.